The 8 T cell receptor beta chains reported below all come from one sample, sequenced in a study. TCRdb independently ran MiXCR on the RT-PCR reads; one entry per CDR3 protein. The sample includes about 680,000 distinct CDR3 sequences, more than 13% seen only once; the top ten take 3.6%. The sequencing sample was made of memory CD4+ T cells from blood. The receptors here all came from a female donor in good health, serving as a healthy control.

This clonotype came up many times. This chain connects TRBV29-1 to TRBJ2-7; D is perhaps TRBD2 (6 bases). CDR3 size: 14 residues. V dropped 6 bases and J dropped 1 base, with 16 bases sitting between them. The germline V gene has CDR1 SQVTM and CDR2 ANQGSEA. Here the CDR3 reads CSVSKGSGSYEQYF. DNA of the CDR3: TGCAGCGTCTCCAAGGGTAGCGGTTCCTACGAGCAGTACTTC.

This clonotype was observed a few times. DNA of the CDR3: TGCAGCGTTGATGAGCTCGGGCGGCAGTACTTC. Translation: CSVDELGRQYF. The chain uses TRBV29-1 and TRBJ2-7; D unresolved. The CDR3 is 11 amino acids. The germline gives CDR1 SQVTM, CDR2 ANQGSEA. V lost 3 bases and J 9 bases, leaving 12 bases between the germline ends.

The CDR3 loop reads CASSQAPAVNTGELFF. In nucleotides, the CDR3 is TGCGCCAGCAGCCAAGCTCCAGCAGTAAACACCGGGGAGCTGTTTTTT. The chain couples TRBV4-1 to TRBJ2-2; D is uncertain. Trimming shortened V by 1 base and J by 2 bases, and 11 bases separated the two germline ends. Germline V gene data show CDR1 as MGHRA and CDR2 as YSYEKL. The CDR3 covers 16 residues.

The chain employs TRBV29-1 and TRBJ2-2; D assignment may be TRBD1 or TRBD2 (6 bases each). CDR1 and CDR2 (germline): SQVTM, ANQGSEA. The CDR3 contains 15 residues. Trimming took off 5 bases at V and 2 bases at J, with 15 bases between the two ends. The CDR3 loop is CSVSRGVGNTGELFF. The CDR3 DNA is TGCAGCGTTTCTAGGGGGGTAGGCAACACCGGGGAGCTGTTTTTT.

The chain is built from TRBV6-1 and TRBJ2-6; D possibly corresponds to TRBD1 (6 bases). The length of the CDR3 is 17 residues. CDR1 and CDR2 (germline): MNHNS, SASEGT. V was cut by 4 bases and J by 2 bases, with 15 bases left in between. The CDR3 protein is CASSVLPTGTGANVLTF. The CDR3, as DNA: TGTGCCAGCAGTGTCCTCCCAACAGGGACTGGGGCCAACGTCCTGACTTTC.

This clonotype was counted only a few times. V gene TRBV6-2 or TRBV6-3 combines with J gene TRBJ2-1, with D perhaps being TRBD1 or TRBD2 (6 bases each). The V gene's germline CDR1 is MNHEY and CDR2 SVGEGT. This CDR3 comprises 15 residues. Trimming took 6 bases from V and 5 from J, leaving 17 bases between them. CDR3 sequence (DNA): TGTGCCAGCAGCCCCGGAGGGGGGTGGGACAATGAGCAGTTCTTC. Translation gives CASSPGGGWDNEQFF.

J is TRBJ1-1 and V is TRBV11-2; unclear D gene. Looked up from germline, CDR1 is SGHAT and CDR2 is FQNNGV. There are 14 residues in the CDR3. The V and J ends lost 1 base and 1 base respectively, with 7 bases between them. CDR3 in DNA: TGTGCCAGCAGCTTAGTTTGGAGGAACACTGAAGCTTTCTTT. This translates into CASSLVWRNTEAFF.

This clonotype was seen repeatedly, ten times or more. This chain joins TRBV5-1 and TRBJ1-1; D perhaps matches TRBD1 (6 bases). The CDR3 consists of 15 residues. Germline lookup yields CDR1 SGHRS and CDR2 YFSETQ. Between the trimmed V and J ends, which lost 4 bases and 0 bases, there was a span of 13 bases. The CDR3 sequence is CASSVGDIMNTEAFF. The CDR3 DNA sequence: TGCGCCAGCAGCGTAGGGGACATCATGAACACTGAAGCTTTCTTT. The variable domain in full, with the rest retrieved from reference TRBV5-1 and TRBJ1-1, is KAGVTQTPRYLIKTRGQQVTLSCSPISGHRSVSWYQQTPGQGLQFLFEYFSETQRNKGNFPGRFSGRQFSNSRSEMNVSTLELGDSALYLCASSVGDIMNTEAFFGQGTRLTVV.